This TCR beta chain was obtained from a study of response to subunit inactivated influenza vaccine. Findings and limits, study-wide: Each seasonal flu vaccination may recruit only limited new T cells, authors suggested.

On this clonotype itself: Its antigen is not known.

TCRdb redid the calling of the RT-PCR reads with MiXCR, one entry per CDR3 protein. The table lists about 700,000 distinct CDR3 sequences, approximately 14% of them singletons. The CDR3 runs 19 residues. The J segment lost 3 bases and the V segment lost 6 bases, leaving 18 bases of the junction unmatched. CDR1 is MNHNS and CDR2 is SASEGT in the germline V gene. This receptor was identified in a man aged 50 to 59 who received an inactivated influenza vaccine. The chain carries TRBV6-1 and TRBJ2-1; 9 bases fit TRBD2. Sequencing used PBMCs from blood, obtained approximately 15 days before vaccination. The CDR3 DNA reads TGTGCCAGCAGCCAGTCTGACTGGAGACAGCGGGGGGACTACAATGAGCAGTTCTTC. It translates to CASSQSDWRQRGDYNEQFF.